The 32 T cell receptor beta chains presented below share a single source sample, sequenced in a study of PD-1 blockade in classical Hodgkin lymphoma. All trial patients relapsed after autologous stem cell transplantation. Profiled with immunoSEQ multiplex PCR; TCRdb holds only in-frame clones, not every one. The sample lists 60,000 to 65,000 clones, 70% to 90% occurring once. The sample was peripheral blood mononuclear cells (PBMCs), taken at baseline. These receptors were collected from a human donor with classical Hodgkin lymphoma.

In the case of this clone: One end of the junction is discordant with germline, which a read error may explain. The sample has other DNA sequences that encode this CDR3 too. CDR3 in DNA: TGTGCCAGCAGCCTAGTCCTGGTCACCTCCTATGAGCAGTACTTC. As protein: CASSLVLVTSYEQYF. This chain links TRBV7-2 with TRBJ2-7; D gene uncertain. Germline V lookup: CDR1 SGHTA, CDR2 FQGNSA. The CDR3 sequence is 15 residues long.

The V call is TRBV6-6, the J call TRBJ1-1, with D hard to call. Trimming shortened V by 5 bases and J by 0 bases, and 4 bases separated the two germline ends. The CDR3 covers 12 residues. Looked up from germline, CDR1 is MNHNY and CDR2 is SVGAGI (reference sequence). The CDR3 here is CASSILNTEAFF. CDR3 in DNA: TGTGCCAGCAGTATTTTGAACACTGAAGCTTTCTTT.

The V gene is TRBV9, the J gene TRBJ2-7; D possibly corresponds to TRBD1 (6 bases). Per the germline V gene, CDR1 is SGDLS and CDR2 is YYNGEE. The CDR3 is 14 residues long. V was trimmed by 0 bases and J by 2 bases, leaving 9 bases between them. The CDR3 coding sequence is TGTGCCAGCAGCGTAGGACAGGCCGCCTACGAGCAGTACTTC. Translating gives CASSVGQAAYEQYF.

This sequence joins TRBV11-2 and TRBJ2-3, with 10 nucleotides matching TRBD1. CDR3 size: 16 residues. Losses at the gene ends were 3 bases for V and 2 bases for J; bases not matched to a gene: 5. Germline assignment: CDR1 SGHAT and CDR2 FQNNGV. As DNA, the CDR3 is TGTGCCAGCAGCTTCCGGACAGGGGGTGACACAGATACGCAGTATTTT. Encoded protein: CASSFRTGGDTDTQYF.

The chain couples TRBV6-6 to TRBJ2-7, with 7 bases that match TRBD2. The V segment lost 5 bases and the J segment 0 bases; nucleotides outside the gene matches: 4. CDR1 MNHNY and CDR2 SVGAGI come from the germline V gene (reference sequence). The CDR3 is made up of 14 amino acids. The DNA of the CDR3 is TGTGCCAGCAGTCGGGACTACGCCTCCTACGAGCAGTACTTC. Protein: CASSRDYASYEQYF.

The V call is TRBV10-3, the J call TRBJ2-2; 10 bases are shared with TRBD1. This CDR3 spans 16 amino acids. The V segment lost 11 bases and the J segment 2 bases; nucleotides outside the gene matches: 11. Germline loops: CDR1 ENHRY, CDR2 SYGVKD. CDR3 protein: CADIGGDRGNTGELFF. The CDR3 DNA sequence: TGTGCCGACATCGGAGGGGACAGGGGAAACACCGGGGAGCTGTTTTTT.

This rearrangement joins TRBV6-5 to TRBJ1-6; the D is unclear. CDR3 length equals 14 residues. The V gene's germline CDR1 is MNHEY and CDR2 SVGAGI. Between the trimmed V and J ends, which lost 5 bases and 7 bases, there was a span of 12 bases. The CDR3 is CASSVAIGNSPLHF. In DNA, the CDR3 is TGTGCCAGCAGTGTAGCGATTGGGAATTCACCCCTCCACTTT.

The rearrangement joins TRBV18 to TRBJ2-2, with D maybe TRBD2 (6 bases). CDR1 and CDR2 (germline): KGHSH, LQKENI. This CDR3 is built from 16 residues. V lost 3 bases to trimming and J lost 0 bases, with 11 bases between them. CDR3 nucleotide sequence: TGTGCCAGCTCACCTGGGGGAGGTGCGAACACCGGGGAGCTGTTTTTT. This translates into CASSPGGGANTGELFF.

This clone was seen more than once but under ten times. This sequence joins TRBV4-3 and TRBJ2-7; a weak D match, TRBD2 (8 bases). From germline, CDR1 is LGHNA and CDR2 YSLEER. The CDR3 is 16 amino acids. Between the trimmed V and J ends, which lost 4 bases and 2 bases, there was a span of 18 bases. CDR3 residues: CASSLGLGGTPYEQYF. CDR3 coding DNA: TGCGCCAGCAGCCTGGGACTAGGGGGCACCCCCTACGAGCAGTACTTC.

This clone is a singleton in its sample. The J gene is TRBJ2-3, the V gene TRBV7-3; 8 bases are a match to TRBD1. The length of the CDR3 is 15 residues. Per the germline V gene, CDR1 is SGHTA and CDR2 is FQGTGA. Trimming removed 2 bases from V and 3 bases from J; junction bases left unmatched: 4. The CDR3 loop reads CASSLGQGPTDTQYF. The DNA for the CDR3 is TGTGCCAGCAGCTTAGGACAGGGCCCTACAGATACGCAGTATTTT.

This clone was seen a handful of times. This sequence joins TRBV4-2 and TRBJ1-2; the D is unclear. With 4 bases removed from V and 0 bases from J, the gap between germline ends came to 9 bases. Germline assignment: CDR1 LGHNA and CDR2 YNFKEQ. The length of the CDR3 is 14 residues. CDR3: CASSLSGTNYGYTF. CDR3 nucleotide sequence: TGTGCCAGCAGCCTTTCCGGGACTAACTATGGCTACACCTTC.

The J gene is TRBJ1-2, the V gene TRBV7-9, with D possibly TRBD1 on 5 matching bases. V was trimmed by 1 base and J by 0 bases, leaving 12 bases between them. The germline gives CDR1 SEHNR, CDR2 FQNEAQ (reference sequence). The CDR3 runs to 16 residues. The CDR3 loop reads CASSLVRDLTNYGYTF. The CDR3 DNA sequence: TGTGCCAGCAGCTTAGTCCGGGACCTCACTAACTATGGCTACACCTTC.

The sample holds a few counts of this clone. CDR3 residues: CASRLDTTYGYTF. DNA of the CDR3: TGTGCCAGCAGGCTCGACACAACCTATGGCTACACCTTC. This rearrangement joins TRBV28 to TRBJ1-2; D gene uncertain. CDR3 length equals 13 residues. Per germline, CDR1 MDHEN and CDR2 SYDVKM. Trimming took off 6 bases at V and 4 bases at J, with 12 bases between the two ends.

CDR3 sequence: CASRTLGTGELFF. In DNA form, the CDR3 reads TGTGCCAGTAGGACACTGGGCACCGGGGAGCTGTTTTTT. This chain connects TRBV19 to TRBJ2-2; unclear D gene. V was cut by 6 bases and J by 4 bases, with 9 bases left in between. CDR1 and CDR2 (germline): LNHDA, SQIVND (reference sequence). CDR3 length: 13 residues. The variable domain in full, with the rest retrieved from reference TRBV19 and TRBJ2-2, is DGGITQSPKYLFRKEGQNVTLSCEQNLNHDAMYWYRQDPGQGLRLIYYSQIVNDFQKGDIAEGYSVSREKKESFPLTVTSAQKNPTAFYLCASRTLGTGELFFGEGSRLTVL.

V usage is TRBV19 and J usage is TRBJ2-1; 8 bases match TRBD2. Germline V CDR1 and CDR2: LNHDA, SQIVND (reference sequence). This CDR3 has 15 amino acids. Trimming cost V 3 bases and J 10 bases; bases outside gene matches: 11. CDR3 bases: TGTGCCAGTAGTATTCTATCCGGGGGGGGAGGCGAGCAGTTCTTC. Protein product: CASSILSGGGGEQFF.

The V gene is TRBV6-5, the J gene TRBJ1-1; no clear D gene. Germline values: CDR1 MNHEY, CDR2 SVGAGI. The CDR3 is 13 amino acids. V lost 5 bases to trimming and J lost 7 bases, with 14 bases between them. The CDR3 here is CASSEGMTIEAFF. The CDR3 DNA is TGTGCCAGCAGTGAAGGGATGACGATTGAAGCTTTCTTT.

The chain employs TRBV7-7 and TRBJ2-2, with a weak D call TRBD2 (5 bases). Germline CDR1 is SSHAT and CDR2 is FNYEAQ (reference sequence). The V end was cut by 3 bases, the J end by 4 bases, with 9 bases between. This CDR3 comprises 14 residues. The DNA for the CDR3 is TGTGCCAGCAGCTTTGAGGGAAGCACCGGGGAGCTGTTTTTT. Translated, it gives CASSFEGSTGELFF.

This chain links TRBV4-3 with TRBJ1-2; D perhaps matches TRBD1 (6 bases). There are 16 residues in the CDR3. CDR1 is LGHNA and CDR2 is YSLEER in the germline V gene. Trimming shortened V by 0 bases and J by 8 bases, and 19 bases separated the two germline ends. The CDR3 region has the DNA TGCGCCAGCAGCCAAGATTCTGCAGGGGAGAAGGGCGGCTACACCTTC. Encoded protein: CASSQDSAGEKGGYTF.

The CDR3 DNA is TGTGCCAGCAGACCCCTGAGGGCCTCCGACAGGGTTCCTTACGAGCAGTACTTC. Encoded protein: CASRPLRASDRVPYEQYF. This chain joins TRBV25-1 and TRBJ2-7; TRBD1 aligns across 7 bases. Germline lookup yields CDR1 MGHDK and CDR2 SYGVNS. This CDR3 region has 18 residues. After removal of 6 bases from V and 4 bases from J, the junction contained 21 bases not matched to a gene.

J is TRBJ2-1 and V is TRBV11-2; 7 bases line up with TRBD1. The trim removed 6 bases at V and 0 bases at J, leaving 2 bases unmatched. The germline V gene has CDR1 SGHAT and CDR2 FQNNGV. This CDR3 spans 14 amino acids. CDR3 loop: CASSRQGSYNEQFF. The DNA of the CDR3 is TGTGCCAGCAGTCGACAGGGCTCCTACAATGAGCAGTTCTTC.

This chain links TRBV5-1 with TRBJ2-2, with TRBD2 matching 7 bases. The CDR3 consists of 15 residues. Germline V gives CDR1 SGHRS, CDR2 YFSETQ. J was trimmed by 8 bases and V by 2 bases; bases with no gene match: 9. The CDR3 spells CASSFSSGAYGELFF. CDR3 nucleotides: TGCGCCAGCAGCTTTTCTAGCGGAGCCTATGGGGAGCTGTTTTTT.

The V call is TRBV19, the J call TRBJ1-5; maybe TRBD1 (6 bases). The CDR3 loop spans 14 amino acids. Trimming removed 9 bases at V and 3 bases at J, with 15 bases between. Per the germline V gene, CDR1 is LNHDA and CDR2 is SQIVND (reference sequence). As DNA, the CDR3 is TGTGCCAGCCAAAATAGGGGGGACAATCAGCCCCAGCATTTT. Protein sequence: CASQNRGDNQPQHF. Using reference TRBV19 and TRBJ1-5 for the parts outside the CDR3, the full variable domain is DGGITQSPKYLFRKEGQNVTLSCEQNLNHDAMYWYRQDPGQGLRLIYYSQIVNDFQKGDIAEGYSVSREKKESFPLTVTSAQKNPTAFYLCASQNRGDNQPQHFGDGTRLSIL.

The chain employs TRBV7-2 and TRBJ2-3; D remains unclear. The germline gives CDR1 SGHTA, CDR2 FQGNSA. The CDR3 totals 13 residues. The V end lost 1 base, the J end lost 2 bases, and 4 bases lay between the germline ends. The CDR3 DNA sequence: TGTGCCAGCAGCTTAGGTCTCACAGATACGCAGTATTTT. Translated: CASSLGLTDTQYF.

The gene calls are TRBV7-9 and TRBJ1-6; 10 nucleotides align to TRBD1. CDR1 and CDR2 (germline): SEHNR, FQNEAQ (reference sequence). The length of the CDR3 is 16 residues. The J segment lost 9 bases and the V segment lost 0 bases, leaving 5 bases of the junction unmatched. CDR3 loop: CASSLAPGQGRSPLHF. The DNA of the CDR3 is TGTGCCAGCAGCTTAGCTCCGGGACAGGGGCGTTCACCCCTCCACTTT.

The rearrangement uses TRBV30 and TRBJ2-1, with D tentatively TRBD2 (5 bases). CDR3 length equals 12 residues. Trimming left V 3 bases short and J 6 bases short, with 9 bases between. Per the germline V gene, CDR1 is GTSNPN and CDR2 is SVGIG (reference sequence). The CDR3 DNA reads TGTGCCTGGAGGCGCCGGGGCAATGAGCAGTTCTTC. Translated, it gives CAWRRRGNEQFF.

V usage is TRBV19 and J usage is TRBJ1-1; D is perhaps TRBD1 (6 bases). The ends were cut back, 10 bases at V and 2 bases at J, with 20 bases in the middle. Germline CDR1 and CDR2: LNHDA and SQIVND (reference sequence). This CDR3 contains 15 residues. The CDR3 protein is CATRGGARGNTEAFF. The CDR3 nucleotides read TGTGCCACCCGGGGTGGGGCCAGGGGAAACACTGAAGCTTTCTTT.

This chain connects TRBV5-6 to TRBJ2-3; D is unresolved. The CDR3 is made up of 13 amino acids. Per germline, CDR1 SGHDT and CDR2 YYEEEE. V gave up 4 bases and J gave up 1 base, with 7 bases separating them. The CDR3 sequence is CASSVRGTDTQYF. The CDR3 region has the DNA TGTGCCAGCAGCGTACGGGGCACAGATACGCAGTATTTT.

This rearrangement joins TRBV9 to TRBJ2-5; 10 nucleotides line up with TRBD2. The CDR3 spans 14 residues. With 4 bases clipped from V and 2 bases from J, the junction kept 2 bases outside the gene matches. CDR1 and CDR2 (germline): SGDLS, YYNGEE. CDR3 nucleotide sequence: TGTGCCAGCAGCCTAGCGGGGGAGCAAGAGACCCAGTACTTC. It codes for CASSLAGEQETQYF.

This clone was recorded a few times. The chain recombines TRBV7-9 with TRBJ1-5; the D gene is possibly TRBD1 (5 bases). Germline values: CDR1 SEHNR, CDR2 FQNEAQ (reference sequence). V was shortened by 5 bases and J by 5 bases, with 16 bases between the two germline ends. There are 15 residues in the CDR3. The CDR3 DNA reads as TGTGCCAGCAGCCTGAGCGGCAGGGCATATCAGCCCCAGCATTTT. Protein product: CASSLSGRAYQPQHF.

This clone was recorded once. The chain links TRBV7-6 to TRBJ1-1; D is uncertain. This CDR3 region has 13 residues. Germline lookup yields CDR1 SGHVS and CDR2 FNYEAQ. Trimming removed 1 base at V and 4 bases at J, with 7 bases between. CDR3 amino acids: CASSLGFTTEAFF. Here the CDR3 DNA reads TGTGCCAGCAGCTTAGGTTTTACCACTGAAGCTTTCTTT. Based on the CDR3 plus reference TRBV7-6 and TRBJ1-1, the full variable domain is GAGVSQSPRYKVTKRGQDVALRCDPISGHVSLYWYRQALGQGPEFLTYFNYEAQQDKSGLPNDRFSAERPEGSISTLTIQRTEQRDSAMYRCASSLGFTTEAFFGQGTRLTVV.

In this sample, this clone turned up a few times. The chain carries TRBV7-8 and TRBJ2-5; TRBD2 agrees at 10 bases. V was clipped by 1 base and J by 2 bases; unmatched bases: 7. The germline gives CDR1 SGHVS, CDR2 FQNEAQ. The CDR3 is made up of 17 amino acids. The chain's CDR3 is CASSLVAGLADQETQYF. DNA for the CDR3: TGTGCCAGCAGCTTAGTGGCCGGACTAGCGGATCAAGAGACCCAGTACTTC.

This clone was picked up one time. V and J are TRBV28 and TRBJ2-3; 9 nucleotides align to TRBD2. The CDR3 runs 18 residues. Germline CDR1 is MDHEN and CDR2 is SYDVKM. After removal of 7 bases from V and 0 bases from J, the junction contained 14 bases not matched to a gene. The DNA for the CDR3 is TGTGCCAGCAAAGAAGCGGGGGGCCCGCCAGTCAGCACAGATACGCAGTATTTT. Encoded protein: CASKEAGGPPVSTDTQYF.